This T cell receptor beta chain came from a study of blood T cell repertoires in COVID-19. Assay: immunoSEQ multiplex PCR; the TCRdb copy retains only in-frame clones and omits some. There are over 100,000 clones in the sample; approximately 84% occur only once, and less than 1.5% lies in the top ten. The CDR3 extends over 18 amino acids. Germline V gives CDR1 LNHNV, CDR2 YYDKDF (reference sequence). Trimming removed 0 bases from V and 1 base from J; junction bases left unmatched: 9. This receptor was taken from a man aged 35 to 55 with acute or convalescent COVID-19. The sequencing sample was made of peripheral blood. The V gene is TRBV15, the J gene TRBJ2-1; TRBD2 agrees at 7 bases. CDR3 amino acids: CATSRDFGTTFSYNEQFF. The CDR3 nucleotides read TGTGCCACCAGCAGAGATTTCGGGACTACCTTTTCCTACAATGAGCAGTTCTTC.